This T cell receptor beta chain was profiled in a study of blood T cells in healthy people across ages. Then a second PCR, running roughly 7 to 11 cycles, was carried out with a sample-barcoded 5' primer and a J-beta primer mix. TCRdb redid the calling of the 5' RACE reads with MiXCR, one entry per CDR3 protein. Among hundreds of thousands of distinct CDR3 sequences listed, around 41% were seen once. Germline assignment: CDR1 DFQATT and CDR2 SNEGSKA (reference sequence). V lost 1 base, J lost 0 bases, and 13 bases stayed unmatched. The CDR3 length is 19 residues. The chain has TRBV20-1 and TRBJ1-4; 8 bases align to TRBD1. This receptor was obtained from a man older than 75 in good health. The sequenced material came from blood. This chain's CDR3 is CSARGPTRQGITTNEKLFF. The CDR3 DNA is TGCAGTGCTAGAGGACCGACGAGACAGGGGATTACAACTAATGAAAAACTGTTTTTT.